This T cell receptor (beta chain) appears in the sequencing data of a study of cytomegalovirus exposure and HLA in healthy donors. Across the whole study: There were 300 to 400 genotyped donors. Of these, 81% fell in the genetic ancestry cluster associated with self-reported Caucasian donors.

With regard to this clone: What it recognizes is unknown.

V gave up 3 bases and J gave up 9 bases; unmatched junction bases: 4. This CDR3 has 12 residues. The germline V gene has CDR1 MNHEY and CDR2 SMNVEV (reference sequence). Study-level results: A later analysis showed HLA-associated TCR beta chains outstripping equally common others in clonal expansion. It was reported in a later analysis that an Asian-associated ancestry cluster showed fewer N-insertions than the approximately 670-donor mean. A missense DCLRE1C variant was associated with V- and J-gene trimming of TCR beta chains in a later analysis, and an independent cohort replicated the association.

The PCR had 60 Vbeta and 13 Jbeta primers. Produced via immunoSEQ multiplex PCR; TCRdb's table is partial and in-frame only. The data hold about 180,000 clones, with more than 70% observed a single time. This rearrangement joins TRBV27 to TRBJ1-1, with 7 nucleotides matching TRBD1. The TCR was taken from a girl aged 5-17 years in good health and CMV-seropositive. Sequenced input: PBMCs. CDR3 bases: TGTGCCAGCAGTTTGAAGGGGGCTCAAGCTTTCTTT. Translating it yields CASSLKGAQAFF.